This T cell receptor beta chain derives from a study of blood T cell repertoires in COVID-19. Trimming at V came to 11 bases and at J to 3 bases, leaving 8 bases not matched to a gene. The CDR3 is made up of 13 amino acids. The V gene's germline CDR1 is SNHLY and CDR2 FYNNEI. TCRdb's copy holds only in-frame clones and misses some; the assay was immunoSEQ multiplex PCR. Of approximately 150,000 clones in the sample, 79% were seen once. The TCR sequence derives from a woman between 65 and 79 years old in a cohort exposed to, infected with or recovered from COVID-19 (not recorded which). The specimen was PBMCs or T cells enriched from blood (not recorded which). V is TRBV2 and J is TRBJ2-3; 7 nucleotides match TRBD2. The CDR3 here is CAAAQLATDTQYF. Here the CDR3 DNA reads TGTGCCGCAGCCCAACTAGCGACAGATACGCAGTATTTT.